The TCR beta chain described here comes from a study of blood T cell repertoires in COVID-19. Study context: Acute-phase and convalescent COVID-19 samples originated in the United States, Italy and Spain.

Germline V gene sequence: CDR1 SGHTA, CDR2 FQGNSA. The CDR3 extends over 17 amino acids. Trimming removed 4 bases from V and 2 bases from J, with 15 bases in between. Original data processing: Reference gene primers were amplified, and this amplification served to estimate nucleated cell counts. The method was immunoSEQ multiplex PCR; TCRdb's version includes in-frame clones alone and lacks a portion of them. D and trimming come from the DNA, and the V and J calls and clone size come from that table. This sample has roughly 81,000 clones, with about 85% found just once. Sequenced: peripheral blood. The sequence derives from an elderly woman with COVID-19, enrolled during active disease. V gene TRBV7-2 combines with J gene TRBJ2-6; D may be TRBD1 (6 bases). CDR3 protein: CASSSSGAGAGANVLTF. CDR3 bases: TGTGCCAGCAGCTCCTCAGGGGCGGGCGCTGGGGCCAACGTCCTGACTTTC.